One sample yielded the 9 T cell receptor beta chains listed below, sequenced in a study of T cell changes during pregnancy in multiple sclerosis. Clones were sequenced by immunoSEQ multiplex PCR, and TCRdb holds only the in-frame ones, with some missing. The data hold tens of thousands of clones, with 80% to 95% observed a single time. Source: peripheral blood, taken in the second trimester of pregnancy. The receptors derive from a female donor with multiple sclerosis, enrolled in a pregnancy study.

The chain recombines TRBV7-2 with TRBJ2-7; possibly TRBD1 for D (7 bases). V gave up 8 bases and J gave up 0 bases, with 14 bases separating them. The CDR3 contains 14 residues. Germline V gene sequence: CDR1 SGHTA, CDR2 FQGNSA. As DNA, the CDR3 is TGTGCCAGCGGTGCGGGACAGAGCTCCTACGAGCAGTACTTC. Its protein product is CASGAGQSSYEQYF.

This sequence joins TRBV18 and TRBJ2-7, with 9 bases lining up with TRBD1. The CDR3 is 14 amino acids. V lost 4 bases, J lost 4 bases, and 5 bases stayed unmatched. CDR1 is KGHSH and CDR2 is LQKENI in the germline V gene. DNA of the CDR3: TGTGCCAGCTCACGCGACAGGGGGGAATACGAGCAGTACTTC. Translated, it gives CASSRDRGEYEQYF.

In DNA form, the CDR3 reads TGTGCCAGCAGGACAGGGGGCCGAGGTGAAAAACTGTTTTTT. Its protein is CASRTGGRGEKLFF. The chain carries TRBV2 and TRBJ1-4; 10 bases align to TRBD1. Germline V CDR1 and CDR2: SNHLY, FYNNEI. CDR3 length equals 14 residues. The V segment lost 6 bases and the J segment 7 bases; nucleotides outside the gene matches: 5.

V usage is TRBV27 and J usage is TRBJ2-5; TRBD1 is a possible D gene (5 bases). The CDR3 contains 15 residues. Germline CDR1 and CDR2: MNHEY and SMNVEV (reference sequence). V lost 5 bases and J 5 bases, leaving 18 bases between the germline ends. The chain's CDR3 is CASSIWQGRAETQYF. For the CDR3, the DNA is TGTGCCAGCAGTATCTGGCAGGGCCGAGCGGAGACCCAGTACTTC.

The chain combines TRBV4-3 with TRBJ2-7; TRBD1 is a possible D gene (5 bases). V dropped 0 bases and J dropped 0 bases, with 12 bases sitting between them. This CDR3 comprises 16 residues. The germline gives CDR1 LGHNA, CDR2 YSLEER. The CDR3: CASSQDFDRYSYEQYF. In DNA, the CDR3 is TGCGCCAGCAGCCAAGATTTCGACAGATACTCCTACGAGCAGTACTTC.

This sequence joins TRBV18 and TRBJ2-1; D ambiguous. This CDR3 region has 15 residues. Trimming pared 6 bases from V and 2 bases from J, leaving 14 bases between. Germline V lookup: CDR1 KGHSH, CDR2 LQKENI. CDR3: CASSLLESAYNEQFF. CDR3 DNA sequence: TGTGCCAGCTCTTTATTGGAGTCCGCCTACAATGAGCAGTTCTTC.

The CDR3 DNA sequence: TGTGCCAGCAGCCCCCGCTCAGGGGATGGCTACACCTTC. This translates into CASSPRSGDGYTF. The genes are TRBV7-3 and TRBJ1-2; TRBD1 might be the D (6 bases). CDR3 length equals 13 residues. CDR1 is SGHTA and CDR2 is FQGTGA in the germline V gene. Trimming removed 5 bases at V and 6 bases at J, with 13 bases between.

V usage is TRBV10-3 and J usage is TRBJ1-3; possible D gene TRBD1, 5 bases. V lost 4 bases and J lost 0, with 7 bases in between. The CDR3 extends over 14 amino acids. Looked up from germline, CDR1 is ENHRY and CDR2 is SYGVKD. This CDR3 reads CAISGDSSGNTIYF. Written as DNA, the CDR3 is TGTGCCATCAGTGGTGACAGCTCTGGAAACACCATATATTTT.

This chain joins TRBV30 and TRBJ2-7; possibly TRBD2 for D (5 bases). The CDR3 runs 12 residues. CDR1 and CDR2 from the germline V gene are GTSNPN and SVGIG (reference sequence). V was cut by 4 bases and J by 4 bases, with 11 bases left in between. CDR3 sequence: CAWTPGGYEQYF. CDR3 DNA: TGTGCCTGGACACCTGGCGGGTACGAGCAGTACTTC.